This passage covers 19 T cell receptor beta chains from one sample sequenced in a study of T cell repertoires in cytomegalovirus infection. Antigen specificity for these receptors is unknown. TCRdb analysed the reads with MiXCR anew, one entry per CDR3 protein. The sample shows 100,000 to 150,000 distinct CDR3 sequences, more than 20% of them seen only once. Input material: PBMCs, sequenced either directly or after in vitro stimulation (not recorded which). These receptors were obtained from a human donor in good health (CMV status not recorded). Some clones in this sample may be carry-over from other donors' samples.

The table lists this clonotype with many counts. The rearrangement joins TRBV7-9 to TRBJ1-3; 11 nucleotides align to TRBD1. The V gene end was trimmed by 5 bases and the J gene end by 6 bases; junction bases not matched to a gene: 9. This CDR3 comprises 16 residues. Germline CDR1 and CDR2: SEHNR and FQNEAQ (reference sequence). In nucleotides, the CDR3 is TGTGCCAGCAGCCCTGGACAGGGGGCGAGGGAAAACACCATATATTTT. Protein product: CASSPGQGARENTIYF.

The chain combines TRBV10-3 with TRBJ2-7; 7 nucleotides line up with TRBD2. In germline, CDR1 is ENHRY, CDR2 SYGVKD. V dropped 11 bases and J dropped 0; count of bases not matched to a gene: 7. The CDR3 extends over 13 amino acids. The CDR3, as DNA: TGTGCCGTAAGCGGGGAGAGCTCCTACGAGCAGTACTTC. Translated: CAVSGESSYEQYF.

This chain links TRBV15 with TRBJ1-2; TRBD1 matches at 7 bases. V lost 0 bases, J lost 9 bases, and 16 bases stayed unmatched. The CDR3 runs 17 residues. Per the germline V gene, CDR1 is LNHNV and CDR2 is YYDKDF (reference sequence). For the CDR3, the DNA is TGTGCCACCAGCAGAGACAGGGACAGCCACCCCTTTCAGAGCTACACCTTC. Translated: CATSRDRDSHPFQSYTF.

The gene calls are TRBV11-2 and TRBJ2-1; 10 bases are shared with TRBD2. CDR1 is SGHAT, CDR2 FQNNGV, per germline. V lost 5 bases and J lost 5; bases outside the gene matches: 3. The CDR3 runs 14 residues. The CDR3 nucleotides are TGTGCCAGCAGCGCCGGGACTAGCGACAATGAGCAGTTCTTC. It encodes CASSAGTSDNEQFF.

The chain couples TRBV7-9 to TRBJ2-1, with TRBD2 matching over 10 bases. This CDR3 contains 15 residues. V was pared by 5 bases and J by 7 bases, with 8 bases of the junction left unmatched. Germline CDR1 is SEHNR and CDR2 is FQNEAQ (reference sequence). The CDR3 DNA sequence: TGTGCCAGCAGCCCCCCCGGGACTAGCGAGAATGAGCAGTTCTTC. Encoded protein: CASSPPGTSENEQFF.

This clonotype showed up just a few times. J is TRBJ1-1 and V is TRBV5-1; TRBD1 might be the D (5 bases). Germline CDR1 is SGHRS and CDR2 is YFSETQ. The V and J ends lost 1 base and 3 bases respectively, with 13 bases between them. The CDR3 extends over 15 amino acids. In DNA form, the CDR3 reads TGCGCCAGCAGCTTGTTGGGGGTCACGGACACTGAAGCTTTCTTT. Translation gives CASSLLGVTDTEAFF.

This clonotype was picked up many times. In DNA, the CDR3 is TGCGCCAGCAGCCGAGGGACTAGCGGGAGGGTTGACACCGGGGAGCTGTTTTTT. Protein product: CASSRGTSGRVDTGELFF. The V gene is TRBV4-1, the J gene TRBJ2-2; 16 bases agree with TRBD2. Trimming at V came to 4 bases and at J to 3 bases, leaving 5 bases not matched to a gene. Germline values: CDR1 MGHRA, CDR2 YSYEKL. The CDR3 runs 18 residues.

About this clonotype itself: It may be a read error: a sequence one base away is much more abundant. This chain connects TRBV7-8 to TRBJ2-1, with TRBD2 matching over 7 bases. This CDR3 spans 15 amino acids. V was pared by 5 bases and J by 5 bases, with 9 bases of the junction left unmatched. The germline V gene has CDR1 SGHVS and CDR2 FQNEAQ. The CDR3 sequence is CASSLTRGSNNEQFF. CDR3 nucleotide sequence: TGTGCCAGCAGCCTTACTCGCGGGAGCAACAATGAGCAGTTCTTC.

The sample holds a few counts of this clonotype. The rearrangement joins TRBV7-2 to TRBJ1-2; 8 bases line up with TRBD1. The CDR3 totals 13 residues. CDR1 is SGHTA, CDR2 FQGNSA, per germline. With V trimmed by 11 bases and J by 6 bases, 11 bases remained unmatched. The CDR3 reads CAGKDRGMNGYTF. The DNA of the CDR3 is TGTGCCGGAAAAGACAGGGGTATGAATGGCTACACCTTC.

In this sample, this clonotype turned up many times. The rearrangement joins TRBV7-2 to TRBJ2-7; 9 bases line up with TRBD1. There are 15 residues in the CDR3. With 5 bases clipped from V and 2 bases from J, the junction kept 7 bases outside the gene matches. Germline V lookup: CDR1 SGHTA, CDR2 FQGNSA. CDR3 loop: CASSRTGTGPYEQYV. CDR3 nucleotides: TGTGCCAGCAGCAGAACCGGGACAGGGCCCTACGAGCAGTACGTC.

The V call is TRBV19, the J call TRBJ1-5; 8 nucleotides agree with TRBD1. The CDR3 length is 15 residues. The ends lost 5 bases at V and 3 bases at J; junction bases unmatched: 6. CDR1 and CDR2 (germline): LNHDA, SQIVND (reference sequence). The CDR3 DNA is TGTGCCAGTAGTGTCGGACAGGGTCTCAATCAGCCCCAGCATTTT. It yields the protein CASSVGQGLNQPQHF.

The chain has TRBV12-3 or TRBV12-4 and TRBJ2-5, with 8 bases fitting TRBD1. CDR3 length equals 15 residues. With 5 bases clipped from V and 7 bases from J, the junction kept 12 bases outside the gene matches. CDR3 sequence (DNA): TGTGCCAGCAGTCCGACAGGGGCCCCAGGGGGGACCCAGTACTTC. Translating gives CASSPTGAPGGTQYF.

In its sample, this clonotype was seen a few times. The rearrangement joins TRBV12-3 or TRBV12-4 to TRBJ1-1; D gene ambiguous. Trimming cost V 2 bases and J 4 bases, with 5 bases left between them. The CDR3 spans 12 residues. CDR3 amino acids: CASSLWFTEAFF. CDR3 coding DNA: TGTGCCAGCAGTTTATGGTTCACTGAAGCTTTCTTT.

The chain links TRBV7-9 to TRBJ1-2; perhaps TRBD1 as D (6 bases). In germline, CDR1 is SEHNR, CDR2 FQNEAQ (reference sequence). Trimming shortened V by 5 bases and J by 9 bases, and 16 bases separated the two germline ends. This CDR3 spans 13 amino acids. The CDR3 sequence: CASSPRTDSSYTF. CDR3 sequence (DNA): TGTGCCAGCAGCCCTCGGACAGATTCTAGCTACACCTTC.

This clonotype was seen a few times. The chain is built from TRBV7-2 and TRBJ1-1; D is unclear. The ends were cut back, 2 bases at V and 5 bases at J, with 12 bases in the middle. The CDR3 runs to 14 residues. Germline V gene sequence: CDR1 SGHTA, CDR2 FQGNSA. The chain's CDR3 is CASSLSTGLTEAFF. The CDR3 DNA reads TGTGCCAGCAGCTTATCTACGGGATTGACTGAAGCTTTCTTT.

This clonotype was seen a single time. This rearrangement joins TRBV7-9 to TRBJ2-7; no reliable D call. CDR1 and CDR2 (germline): SEHNR, FQNEAQ (reference sequence). Trimming left V 1 base short and J 3 bases short, with 7 bases between. The CDR3 has 13 amino acids. CDR3 sequence: CASSLGLYYEQYF. CDR3 sequence (DNA): TGTGCCAGCAGCTTAGGACTGTACTACGAGCAGTACTTC.

The CDR3 loop reads CATSDATGGGTEAFF. The CDR3 nucleotides read TGTGCCACCAGTGATGCCACTGGGGGAGGCACTGAAGCTTTCTTT. The V and J genes are TRBV24-1 and TRBJ1-1; weak D call: TRBD1 (5 bases). Germline CDR1 KGHDR, CDR2 SFDVKD. The CDR3 sequence is 15 residues long. V was clipped by 3 bases and J by 4 bases, with 14 bases between them.

In this sample, this clonotype turned up a few times. The gene calls are TRBV4-1 and TRBJ1-2; D is unresolved. Germline lookup yields CDR1 MGHRA and CDR2 YSYEKL. This CDR3 has 15 amino acids. Trimming pared 0 bases from V and 0 bases from J, leaving 8 bases between. The CDR3 region has the DNA TGCGCCAGCAGCCAAGACGAGGGTTCTAACTATGGCTACACCTTC. It specifies CASSQDEGSNYGYTF.

This clonotype was recorded only once. The chain carries TRBV5-4 and TRBJ2-1; 9 bases fit TRBD2. V trimming: 7 bases; J trimming: 4 bases; junction bases outside the gene matches: 12. The CDR3 extends over 16 amino acids. Germline CDR1 and CDR2: SGHNT and YYREEE (reference sequence). The CDR3: CASFKAASGVYNEQFF. Written as DNA, the CDR3 is TGTGCCAGCTTCAAAGCGGCTAGCGGGGTTTACAATGAGCAGTTCTTC.